These 24 T cell receptor beta chains were sequenced from one sample in a study of regulatory T cells in long-lasting Graves disease. The time point: persistent/refractory GD, antithyroid drugs over 5 years with positive TRAb. From RNA extracted from PBMCs, the TCR library was made. In building TCR beta libraries, iRepertoire HTBI primers were used together with Arm-PCR of CDR3 regions. TCRdb reprocessed the multiplex PCR reads with MiXCR, giving one entry per CDR3 protein. Of approximately 380,000 distinct CDR3 sequences listed, around 20% are singletons. This specimen consisted of peripheral blood mononuclear cells (PBMCs), obtained when the disease was refractory, from a patient treated with antithyroid drugs. These receptors were taken from a female donor with Graves disease.

This clonotype was seen only a few times. This chain links TRBV6-1 with TRBJ1-6; TRBD1 matches at 10 bases. The junction had 9 bases not matched to a gene; V was cut back by 10 bases and J by 6 bases. Germline V CDR1 and CDR2: MNHNS, SASEGT. This CDR3 comprises 15 residues. The DNA for the CDR3 is TGTGCCAACCTTGGGACAGGGGATTTTAATTCACCCCTCCACTTT. Amino acid sequence: CANLGTGDFNSPLHF.

This clonotype was seen repeatedly, ten times or more. The chain joins TRBV6-1 to TRBJ1-1; perhaps TRBD1 as D (6 bases). The CDR3 totals 12 residues. Germline V gene sequence: CDR1 MNHNS, CDR2 SASEGT. The V end was cut by 7 bases, the J end by 3 bases, with 9 bases between. For the CDR3, the DNA is TGTGCCAGCACAGGACAGCACACTGAAGCTTTCTTT. Its translation: CASTGQHTEAFF.

This clonotype showed up many times. Here the CDR3 DNA reads TGTGCCAGCAGCTTAGGTCCAGGCGGTCAGCCCCAGCATTTT. Translation: CASSLGPGGQPQHF. The V gene is TRBV7-9, the J gene TRBJ1-5; D is unresolved. The germline gives CDR1 SEHNR, CDR2 FQNEAQ (reference sequence). This CDR3 is built from 14 residues. V was cut by 1 base and J by 6 bases, with 10 bases left in between.

The chain combines TRBV20-1 with TRBJ1-1, with 10 bases aligning to TRBD1. The germline V gene has CDR1 DFQATT and CDR2 SNEGSKA (reference sequence). This CDR3 is built from 15 residues. V dropped 3 bases and J dropped 5; count of bases not matched to a gene: 9. The CDR3 sequence is CSASADRGPRTEAFF. The CDR3 bases are TGCAGTGCTAGCGCCGACAGGGGGCCCCGGACTGAAGCTTTCTTT.

Concerning this clonotype itself: With a much larger clone just one base away, this may be a read error. The genes are TRBV7-2 and TRBJ2-7, with TRBD2 as a possible D gene (6 bases). The CDR3 is made up of 14 amino acids. CDR1 SGHTA and CDR2 FQGNSA come from the germline V gene. In nucleotides, the CDR3 is TGTGTCAGCAGCCCCGGGACTTACCTGTACGAGCAGTACTTC. Translation: CVSSPGTYLYEQYF.

In this sample, this clonotype turned up a few times. This chain connects TRBV29-1 to TRBJ2-7; D gene unclear. The CDR3 loop spans 11 amino acids. Germline V CDR1 and CDR2: SQVTM, ANQGSEA. Trimming left V 6 bases short and J 3 bases short, with 9 bases between. The chain's CDR3 is CSVDEGYEQYF. The CDR3 DNA sequence: TGCAGCGTCGATGAAGGCTACGAGCAGTACTTC.

V gene TRBV2 combines with J gene TRBJ1-5; D is uncertain. V was cut by 4 bases and J by 4 bases, with 8 bases left in between. This CDR3 region has 13 residues. The V gene's germline CDR1 is SNHLY and CDR2 FYNNEI. CDR3 in amino acids: CASSGRPNQPQHF. As DNA, the CDR3 is TGTGCCAGCAGTGGGAGGCCTAATCAGCCCCAGCATTTT. Combining the CDR3 with reference TRBV2 and TRBJ1-5 gives the whole variable domain EPEVTQTPSHQVTQMGQEVILRCVPISNHLYFYWYRQILGQKVEFLVSFYNNEISEKSEIFDDQFSVERPDGSNFTLKIRSTKLEDSAMYFCASSGRPNQPQHFGDGTRLSIL.

The genes are TRBV28 and TRBJ1-2; D may be TRBD1 (6 bases). Germline CDR1 reads MDHEN; CDR2 reads SYDVKM. The CDR3 sequence is 14 residues long. V was cut by 6 bases and J by 2 bases, with 13 bases left in between. In DNA, the CDR3 is TGTGCCAGCAGCCGGACAGTGATGAACTATGGCTACACCTTC. This gives the protein CASSRTVMNYGYTF.

This clonotype came up many times. This chain links TRBV12-3 or TRBV12-4 with TRBJ2-5; 9 bases agree with TRBD1. The ends lost 4 bases at V and 5 bases at J; junction bases unmatched: 8. The CDR3 consists of 15 residues. The CDR3 DNA follows: TGTGCCAGCAGTTCCGGACAGGGGCGGGGGGAGACCCAGTACTTC. Translation: CASSSGQGRGETQYF.

Many counts were recorded for this clonotype. The rearrangement uses TRBV6-9 and TRBJ2-5; D may correspond to TRBD1 or TRBD2 (5 bases each). Germline loops: CDR1 MNHGY, CDR2 SVAAGI. This CDR3 comprises 15 residues. Between the trimmed V and J ends, which lost 2 bases and 9 bases, there was a span of 19 bases. Here the CDR3 reads CASSYIGGTLRAQYF. The DNA of the CDR3 is TGTGCCAGCAGTTATATTGGGGGAACCCTGAGGGCCCAGTACTTC.

This chain links TRBV20-1 with TRBJ2-7, with D perhaps matching TRBD1 or TRBD2 (5 bases each). The germline gives CDR1 DFQATT, CDR2 SNEGSKA (reference sequence). Trimming shortened V by 4 bases and J by 7 bases, and 11 bases separated the two germline ends. This CDR3 comprises 11 residues. CDR3 protein: CSANGAWEQYF. Here the CDR3 DNA reads TGCAGTGCTAACGGGGCTTGGGAGCAGTACTTC.

V is TRBV29-1 and J is TRBJ1-1, with D perhaps matching TRBD1 (6 bases). Trimming took off 3 bases at V and 4 bases at J, with 12 bases between the two ends. Germline V gene sequence: CDR1 SQVTM, CDR2 ANQGSEA. This CDR3 contains 13 residues. The CDR3 here is CSVDRAGATEAFF. The DNA of the CDR3 is TGCAGCGTTGACAGGGCAGGGGCCACTGAAGCTTTCTTT.

Note on this clonotype: With a much larger clone just one base away, this may be a read error. V is TRBV6-2 or TRBV6-3 and J is TRBJ1-1; tentative D call: TRBD1 (5 bases). Germline CDR1 is MNHEY and CDR2 is SVGEGT. V lost 10 bases, J lost 3 bases, and 15 bases lay in between. The CDR3 loop spans 13 amino acids. CDR3 sequence reads: CATTLAGDTEAFF. As DNA, the CDR3 is TGTGCCACCACACTGGCGGGGGACACTGAAGCTTTCTTT.

This clonotype was counted a few times. V and J are TRBV19 and TRBJ2-6; 8 bases match TRBD1. V gave up 6 bases and J gave up 1 base; unmatched junction bases: 2. This CDR3 contains 15 residues. Germline-derived CDR1 and CDR2 are LNHDA and SQIVND (reference sequence). The CDR3 spells CASRQGASGANVLTF. CDR3 nucleotides: TGTGCCAGTAGGCAGGGGGCATCTGGGGCCAACGTCCTGACTTTC.

This clonotype was recorded at least ten times. The chain couples TRBV15 to TRBJ1-2; D is undetermined. The CDR3 runs 13 residues. Trimming took 8 bases from V and 4 from J, leaving 14 bases between them. Germline assignment: CDR1 LNHNV and CDR2 YYDKDF (reference sequence). The CDR3: CATGEPLGYGYTF. The CDR3 region has the DNA TGTGCCACCGGGGAGCCCTTGGGCTATGGCTACACCTTC.

This clonotype showed up many times. The V call is TRBV10-3, the J call TRBJ1-1; the D gene is possibly TRBD1 (6 bases). CDR1 and CDR2 (germline): ENHRY, SYGVKD. The CDR3 is 14 residues long. The V end was cut by 7 bases, the J end by 3 bases, with 15 bases between. The CDR3 spells CAITLGGGDTEAFF. The DNA of the CDR3 is TGTGCCATCACCCTGGGAGGGGGGGACACTGAAGCTTTCTTT.

This clonotype was seen at least ten times. The J gene is TRBJ2-7, the V gene TRBV6-2 or TRBV6-3; 8 bases are shared with TRBD2. The V gene's germline CDR1 is MNHEY and CDR2 SVGEGT. With V trimmed by 5 bases and J by 2 bases, 5 bases remained unmatched. The CDR3 sequence is 14 residues long. The CDR3 sequence: CASSERREAYEQYF. In DNA, the CDR3 is TGTGCCAGCAGTGAAAGGCGGGAGGCCTACGAGCAGTACTTC.

This clonotype was counted ten times or more. The V call is TRBV20-1, the J call TRBJ1-2, with 7 bases that match TRBD1. Germline assignment: CDR1 DFQATT and CDR2 SNEGSKA (reference sequence). The J segment lost 5 bases and the V segment lost 0 bases, leaving 6 bases of the junction unmatched. This CDR3 has 14 residues. The CDR3 spells CSARDRQGVYGYTF. CDR3 DNA: TGCAGTGCTAGAGATAGACAGGGCGTGTATGGCTACACCTTC.

There are many counts of this clonotype. This chain links TRBV28 with TRBJ2-7, with D perhaps TRBD2 (6 bases). CDR1 MDHEN and CDR2 SYDVKM come from the germline V gene. The CDR3 loop spans 15 amino acids. V shed 6 bases and J shed 3 bases, with 18 bases lying between them. The CDR3 sequence: CASSQGGTGSYEQYF. CDR3 DNA: TGTGCCAGCAGCCAAGGAGGGACTGGAAGCTACGAGCAGTACTTC.

CDR3: CSARTQETQYF. CDR3 nucleotide sequence: TGCAGTGCTAGAACGCAAGAGACCCAGTACTTC. The J gene is TRBJ2-5, the V gene TRBV20-1; D is ambiguous. V was shortened by 2 bases and J by 2 bases, with 3 bases between the two germline ends. This CDR3 is built from 11 residues. Germline V gene data show CDR1 as DFQATT and CDR2 as SNEGSKA (reference sequence).

In this sample, this clonotype turned up a few times. This chain links TRBV30 with TRBJ1-5; D unclear. Germline V gives CDR1 GTSNPN, CDR2 SVGIG (reference sequence). The length of the CDR3 is 13 residues. V was shortened by 2 bases and J by 5 bases, with 10 bases between the two germline ends. CDR3 sequence (DNA): TGTGCCTGGAGTCCCATGGGGTATCAGCCCCAGCATTTT. Its protein product is CAWSPMGYQPQHF.

This chain links TRBV19 with TRBJ1-1; tentative D call: TRBD1 (6 bases). V was trimmed by 6 bases and J by 5 bases, leaving 13 bases between them. The CDR3 totals 13 residues. Germline-derived CDR1 and CDR2 are LNHDA and SQIVND (reference sequence). CDR3: CASRRTGTTEAFF. As DNA, the CDR3 is TGTGCCAGTAGACGAACAGGGACGACTGAAGCTTTCTTT.

This clonotype was counted a few times. One junction end disagrees with the germline gene, perhaps due to a read error. J is TRBJ2-2 and V is TRBV12-3 or TRBV12-4; 8 positions match TRBD2. CDR3 length: 13 amino acids. CDR3 amino acids: CASNLRGGGELFF. The CDR3 region has the DNA TGTGCCAGCAATTTACGGGGGGGCGGGGAGCTGTTTTTT.

This clonotype has only a few counts. The chain joins TRBV12-3 or TRBV12-4 to TRBJ1-5; a possible D gene is TRBD1 (6 bases). The V gene lost 5 bases and the J gene lost 4 bases, with 15 bases spanning the gap. This CDR3 has 15 residues. CDR3 DNA sequence: TGTGCCAGCAGTGCGGGACACGGGGTAAATCAGCCCCAGCATTTT. Amino acids: CASSAGHGVNQPQHF.